This T cell receptor (beta chain) was retrieved from a study of cytomegalovirus exposure and HLA in healthy donors. Overall study: Counted in an early data release were some 81 million unique TCRs from HLA-typed donors. General study results and limits: Earlier results showed most TCR beta V segments being productive about 87% or about 30% of the time. Several of the most significant clusters appeared, in a later analysis, to be linked to common viral pathogens. In a later analysis, at a false discovery rate of 0.05, 17,000 or so TCR beta sequences were associated with HLA alleles.

PCR was performed using 60 Vbeta and 13 Jbeta primers. Some clones are missing from TCRdb's copy, which holds only in-frame ones; the method was immunoSEQ multiplex PCR. The sample yields around 120,000 clones, 8% to 10% seen once. The CDR3 extends over 18 amino acids. In germline, CDR1 is SGHAT, CDR2 FQNNGV. Trimming removed 1 base from V and 0 bases from J, with 13 bases in between. Worth noting for this clone: Antigen: not known.

Sequencing was carried out using PBMCs. The sequence was obtained from a man aged 25-45 years in good health and CMV-seronegative. The chain links TRBV11-2 to TRBJ2-6; TRBD2 is a possible D gene (6 bases). The chain's CDR3 is CASSLGPGVSSGANVLTF. The CDR3 DNA reads as TGTGCCAGCAGCTTAGGGCCGGGAGTAAGCTCTGGGGCCAACGTCCTGACTTTC.